This T cell receptor (beta chain) stems from a study of identical twins. This clonotype was seen at least ten times. Its target is not known. Study-level findings and limits: While abundant cord blood beta clonotypes carried fewer insertions, memory repertoires showed no such pattern. Twins showed weaker excess sharing in their beta out-of-frame sequences. Out-of-frame TCR alpha sharing in monozygotic twins exceeded recombination model predictions.

This CDR3 is 13 amino acids long. V lost 4 bases, J lost 3 bases, and 3 bases stayed unmatched. Looked up from germline, CDR1 is MNHNS and CDR2 is SASEGT. A universal primer site was added by template switching, and unique molecular identifiers were carried by the cDNA. TCRdb recomputed calls from the 5' RACE reads with MiXCR, one row per CDR3 protein. The sample has 640,000 or so distinct CDR3 sequences, roughly 6% seen once. This receptor was taken from a man younger than 35 in good health. The V gene is TRBV6-1, the J gene TRBJ2-7, with TRBD1 matching over 7 bases. The sample taken for sequencing was naive T cells sorted from blood. The CDR3: CASSGRQGYEQYF. The CDR3 DNA follows: TGTGCCAGCAGTGGAAGACAGGGCTACGAGCAGTACTTC.